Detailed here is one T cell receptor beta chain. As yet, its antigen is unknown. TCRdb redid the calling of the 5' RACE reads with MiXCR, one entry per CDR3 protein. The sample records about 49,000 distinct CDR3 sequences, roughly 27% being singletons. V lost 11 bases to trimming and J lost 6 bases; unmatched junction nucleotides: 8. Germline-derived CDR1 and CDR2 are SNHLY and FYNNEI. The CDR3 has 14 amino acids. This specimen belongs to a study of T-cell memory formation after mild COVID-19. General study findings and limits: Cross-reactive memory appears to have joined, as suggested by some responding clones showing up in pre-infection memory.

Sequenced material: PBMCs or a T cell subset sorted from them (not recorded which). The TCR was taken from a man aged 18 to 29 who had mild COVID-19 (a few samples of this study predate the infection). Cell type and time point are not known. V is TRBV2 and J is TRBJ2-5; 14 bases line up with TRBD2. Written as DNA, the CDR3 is TGTGCCTCCTACGGGACTAGCGGGGGTAAGACCCAGTACTTC. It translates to CASYGTSGGKTQYF.